This entry features one T cell receptor beta chain sequence. MiXCR, applied by TCRdb to the 5' RACE reads, yields one record per CDR3 protein. Among approximately 500,000 distinct CDR3 sequences listed, about 24% were seen once. The sample originates from a study of identical twins. The V and J ends lost 3 bases and 0 bases respectively, with 5 bases between them. CDR1 and CDR2 (germline): LNHNV, YYDKDF (reference sequence). This CDR3 has 13 residues. This same sample was also taken into another study, of T cells expressing NK-cell markers. This second report adds: Of eight sequenced donors, seven were HCMV-seropositive and one HCMV-seronegative.

Specimen: CD4+ T cells sorted from blood. The clonotype was recovered from a woman aged 18-30 years in good health. The gene calls are TRBV15 and TRBJ1-1; no definite D call. The CDR3 sequence is CATSSLMNTEAFF. In DNA form, the CDR3 reads TGTGCCACCAGCAGCCTTATGAACACTGAAGCTTTCTTT. The variable domain in full, with the rest retrieved from reference TRBV15 and TRBJ1-1, is DAMVIQNPRYQVTQFGKPVTLSCSQTLNHNVMYWYQQKSSQAPKLLFHYYDKDFNNEADTPDNFQSRRPNTSFCFLDIRSPGLGDTAMYLCATSSLMNTEAFFGQGTRLTVV.